This T cell receptor (beta chain) was observed in a study of shared clonotypes between healthy human individuals. Details on this clone: Its specificity is not known.

As defined, naive CD8 cells were CD45RO-negative and positively selected for CCR7, with terminally differentiated effector memory CD45RA+ cells excluded. General observations from the study: Compared with clonotypes that all four donors shared, non-shared clonotypes had lower generation probabilities.

The genomic DNA of each subset was split evenly across several immunoSEQ plates. The assay was immunoSEQ multiplex PCR, and TCRdb's table has in-frame clones only and misses some. The sample carries about 2.2 million clones, around 95% recorded once. The CDR3 spans 15 residues. Germline CDR1 and CDR2: MNHEY and SMNVEV (reference sequence). V was clipped by 4 bases and J by 0 bases, with 13 bases between them. The chain links TRBV27 to TRBJ2-7; no firm D call. Sequenced material: naive CD8+ T cells from PBMCs. The receptor's source is a man younger than 35 in good health. Some clones in this sample may be carry-over from other donors' samples. The CDR3 nucleotides are TGTGCCAGCAGTTCACAAACAGACTTCTCCTACGAGCAGTACTTC. This translates into CASSSQTDFSYEQYF.